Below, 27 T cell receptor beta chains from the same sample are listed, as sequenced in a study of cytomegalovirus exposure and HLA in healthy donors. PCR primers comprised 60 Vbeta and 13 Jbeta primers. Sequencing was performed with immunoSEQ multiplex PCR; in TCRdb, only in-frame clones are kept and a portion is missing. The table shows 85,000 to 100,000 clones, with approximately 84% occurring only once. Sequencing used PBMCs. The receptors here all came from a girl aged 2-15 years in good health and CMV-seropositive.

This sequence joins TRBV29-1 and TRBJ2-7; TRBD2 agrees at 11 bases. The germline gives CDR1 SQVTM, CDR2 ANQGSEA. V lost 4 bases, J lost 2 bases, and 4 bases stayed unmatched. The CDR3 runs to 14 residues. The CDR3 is CSVGVAGGPYEQYF. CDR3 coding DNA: TGCAGCGTTGGGGTAGCGGGAGGGCCCTACGAGCAGTACTTC.

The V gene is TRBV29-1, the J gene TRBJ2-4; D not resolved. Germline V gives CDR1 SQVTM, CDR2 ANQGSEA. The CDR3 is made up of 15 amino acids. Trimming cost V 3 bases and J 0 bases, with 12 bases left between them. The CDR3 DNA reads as TGCAGCGTTGAGGTTAGCCGAGAAGCCAAAAACATTCAGTACTTC. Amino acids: CSVEVSREAKNIQYF. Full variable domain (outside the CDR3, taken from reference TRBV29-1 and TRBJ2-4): SAVISQKPSRDICQRGTSLTIQCQVDSQVTMMFWYRQQPGQSLTLIATANQGSEATYESGFVIDKFPISRPNLTFSTLTVSNMSPEDSSIYLCSVEVSREAKNIQYFGAGTRLSVL.

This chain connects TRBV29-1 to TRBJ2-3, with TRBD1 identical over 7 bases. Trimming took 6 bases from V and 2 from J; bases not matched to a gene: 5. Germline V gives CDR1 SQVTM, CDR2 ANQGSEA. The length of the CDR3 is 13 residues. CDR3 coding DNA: TGCAGCGTCCTGACAGGGAACACAGATACGCAGTATTTT. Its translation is CSVLTGNTDTQYF.

CDR3 bases: TGTGCCAGCGGGACTAGCGGGAGGATTAGTACTGAGACCCAGTACTTC. Translating gives CASGTSGRISTETQYF. V gene TRBV27 combines with J gene TRBJ2-5; TRBD2 aligns across 15 bases. The CDR3 covers 16 residues. CDR1 is MNHEY and CDR2 is SMNVEV in the germline V gene (reference sequence). The J segment lost 5 bases and the V segment lost 8 bases, leaving 9 bases of the junction unmatched.

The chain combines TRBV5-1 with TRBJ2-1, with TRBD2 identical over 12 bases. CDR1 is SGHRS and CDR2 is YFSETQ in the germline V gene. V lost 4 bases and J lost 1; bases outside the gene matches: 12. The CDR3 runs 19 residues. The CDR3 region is CASSEALAGGRGSYNEQFF. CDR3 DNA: TGCGCCAGCAGCGAGGCGCTAGCGGGAGGGCGCGGGTCCTACAATGAGCAGTTCTTC.

The CDR3 loop reads CSVGRLNYGYTF. CDR3 in DNA: TGCAGCGTTGGGAGGCTTAACTATGGCTACACCTTC. The chain is built from TRBV29-1 and TRBJ1-2; no clear D gene. V lost 4 bases and J 1 base, leaving 7 bases between the germline ends. CDR3 length: 12 amino acids. Per the germline V gene, CDR1 is SQVTM and CDR2 is ANQGSEA. Combining the CDR3 with reference TRBV29-1 and TRBJ1-2 gives the whole variable domain SAVISQKPSRDICQRGTSLTIQCQVDSQVTMMFWYRQQPGQSLTLIATANQGSEATYESGFVIDKFPISRPNLTFSTLTVSNMSPEDSSIYLCSVGRLNYGYTFGSGTRLTVV.

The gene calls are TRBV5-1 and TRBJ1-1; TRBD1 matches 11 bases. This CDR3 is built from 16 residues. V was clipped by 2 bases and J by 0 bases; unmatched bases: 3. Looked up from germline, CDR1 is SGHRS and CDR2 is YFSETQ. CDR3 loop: CASSFGQGALNTEAFF. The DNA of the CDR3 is TGCGCCAGCAGCTTTGGACAGGGGGCCTTGAACACTGAAGCTTTCTTT.

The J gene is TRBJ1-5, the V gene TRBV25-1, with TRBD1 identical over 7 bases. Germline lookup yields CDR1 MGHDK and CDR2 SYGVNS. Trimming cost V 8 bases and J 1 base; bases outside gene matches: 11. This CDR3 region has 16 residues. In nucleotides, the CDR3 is TGTGCCAGCCAGGGGGGACAGCCCTGGAGCAATCAGCCCCAGCATTTT. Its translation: CASQGGQPWSNQPQHF.

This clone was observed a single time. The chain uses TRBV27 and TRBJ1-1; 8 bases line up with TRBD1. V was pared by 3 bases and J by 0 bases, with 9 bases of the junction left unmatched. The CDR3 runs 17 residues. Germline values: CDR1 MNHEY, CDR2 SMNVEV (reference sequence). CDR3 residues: CASSFSGQALMNTEAFF. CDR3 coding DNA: TGTGCCAGCAGTTTCTCGGGACAGGCCTTAATGAACACTGAAGCTTTCTTT.

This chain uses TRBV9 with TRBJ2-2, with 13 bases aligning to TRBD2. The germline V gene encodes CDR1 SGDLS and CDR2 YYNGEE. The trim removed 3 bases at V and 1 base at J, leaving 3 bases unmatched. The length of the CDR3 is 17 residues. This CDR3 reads CASSEGLAGWNTGELFF. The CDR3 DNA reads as TGTGCCAGCAGCGAGGGACTAGCGGGGTGGAACACCGGGGAGCTGTTTTTT.

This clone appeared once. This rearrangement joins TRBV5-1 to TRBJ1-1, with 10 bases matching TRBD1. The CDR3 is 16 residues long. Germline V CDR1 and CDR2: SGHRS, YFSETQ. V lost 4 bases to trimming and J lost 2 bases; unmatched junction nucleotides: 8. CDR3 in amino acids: CASSQDRGGRNTEAFF. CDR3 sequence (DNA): TGCGCCAGCAGCCAGGACAGGGGGGGCAGAAACACTGAAGCTTTCTTT. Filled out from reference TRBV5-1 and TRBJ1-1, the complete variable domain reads KAGVTQTPRYLIKTRGQQVTLSCSPISGHRSVSWYQQTPGQGLQFLFEYFSETQRNKGNFPGRFSGRQFSNSRSEMNVSTLELGDSALYLCASSQDRGGRNTEAFFGQGTRLTVV.

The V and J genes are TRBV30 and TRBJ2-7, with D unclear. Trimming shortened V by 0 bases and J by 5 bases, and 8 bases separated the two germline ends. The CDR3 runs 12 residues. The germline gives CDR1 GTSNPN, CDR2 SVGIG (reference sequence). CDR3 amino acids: CAWSVVRDEQYF. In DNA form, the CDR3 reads TGTGCCTGGAGTGTAGTCCGGGACGAGCAGTACTTC.

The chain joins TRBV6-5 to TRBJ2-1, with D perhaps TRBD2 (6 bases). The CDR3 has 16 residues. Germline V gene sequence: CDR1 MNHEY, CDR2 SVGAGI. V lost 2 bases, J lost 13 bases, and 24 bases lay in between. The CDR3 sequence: CASSYGTGGVGPGQFF. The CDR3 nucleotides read TGTGCCAGCAGTTACGGGACGGGCGGGGTGGGTCCGGGTCAGTTCTTC.

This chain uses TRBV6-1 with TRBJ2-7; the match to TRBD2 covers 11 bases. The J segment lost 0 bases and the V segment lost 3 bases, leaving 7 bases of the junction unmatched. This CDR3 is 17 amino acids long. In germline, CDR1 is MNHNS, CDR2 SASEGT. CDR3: CASSETSGTWSSYEQYF. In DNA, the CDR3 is TGTGCCAGCAGTGAGACTAGCGGGACCTGGAGCTCCTACGAGCAGTACTTC.

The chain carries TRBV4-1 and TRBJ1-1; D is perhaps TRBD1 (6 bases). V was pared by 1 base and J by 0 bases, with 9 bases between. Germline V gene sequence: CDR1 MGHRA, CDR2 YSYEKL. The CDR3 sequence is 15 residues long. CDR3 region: CASSQVGQMNTEAFF. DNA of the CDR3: TGCGCCAGCAGCCAAGTCGGACAGATGAACACTGAAGCTTTCTTT.

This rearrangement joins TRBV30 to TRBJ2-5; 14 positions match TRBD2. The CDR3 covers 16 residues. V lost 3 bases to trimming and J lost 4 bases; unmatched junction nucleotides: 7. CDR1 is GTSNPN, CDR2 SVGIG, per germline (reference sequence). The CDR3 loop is CAWRPGLAGVGETQYF. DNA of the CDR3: TGTGCCTGGAGGCCGGGACTAGCGGGAGTGGGAGAGACCCAGTACTTC. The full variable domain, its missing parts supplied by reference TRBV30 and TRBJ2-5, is SQTIHQWPATLVQPVGSPLSLECTVEGTSNPNLYWYRQAAGRGLQLLFYSVGIGQISSEVPQNLSASRPQDRQFILSSKKLLLSDSGFYLCAWRPGLAGVGETQYFGPGTRLLVL.

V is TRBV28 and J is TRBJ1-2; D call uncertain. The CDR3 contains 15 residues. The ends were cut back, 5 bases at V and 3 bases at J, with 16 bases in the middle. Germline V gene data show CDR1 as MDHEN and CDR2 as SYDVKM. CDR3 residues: CASSEGGQRDYGYTF. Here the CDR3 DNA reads TGTGCCAGCAGTGAAGGCGGCCAGCGCGACTATGGCTACACCTTC.

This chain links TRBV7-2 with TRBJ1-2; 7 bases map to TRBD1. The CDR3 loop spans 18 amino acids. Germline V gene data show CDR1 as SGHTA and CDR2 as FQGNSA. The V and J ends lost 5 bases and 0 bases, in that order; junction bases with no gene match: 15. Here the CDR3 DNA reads TGTGCCAGCAGCCCGTTCCTCCTCCTGGACAGGACTAACTATGGCTACACCTTC. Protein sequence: CASSPFLLLDRTNYGYTF.

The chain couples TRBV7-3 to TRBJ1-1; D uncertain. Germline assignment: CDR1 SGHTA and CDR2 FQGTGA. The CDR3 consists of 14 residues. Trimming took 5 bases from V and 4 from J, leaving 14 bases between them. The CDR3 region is CASSPPGLSTEAFF. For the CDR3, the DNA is TGTGCCAGCAGCCCACCCGGACTGTCCACTGAAGCTTTCTTT.

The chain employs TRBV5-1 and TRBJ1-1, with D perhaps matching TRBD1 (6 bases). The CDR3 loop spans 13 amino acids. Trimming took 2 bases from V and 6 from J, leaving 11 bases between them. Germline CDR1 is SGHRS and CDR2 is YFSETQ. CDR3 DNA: TGCGCCAGCAGCTTAGGGGGAGTCGCTGAAGCTTTCTTT. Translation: CASSLGGVAEAFF.

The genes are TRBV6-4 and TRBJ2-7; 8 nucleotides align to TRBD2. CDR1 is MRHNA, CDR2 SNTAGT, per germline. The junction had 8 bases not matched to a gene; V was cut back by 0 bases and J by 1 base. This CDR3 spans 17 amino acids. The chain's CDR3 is CASSDSTSGRESYEQYF. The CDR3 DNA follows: TGTGCCAGCAGTGACTCGACGAGCGGGAGAGAGTCCTACGAGCAGTACTTC.

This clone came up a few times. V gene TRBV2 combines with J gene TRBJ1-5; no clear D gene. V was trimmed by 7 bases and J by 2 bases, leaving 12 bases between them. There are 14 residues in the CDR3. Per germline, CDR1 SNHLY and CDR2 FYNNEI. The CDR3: CASNGAAGNQPQHF. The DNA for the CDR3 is TGTGCCAGCAACGGAGCGGCAGGCAATCAGCCCCAGCATTTT.

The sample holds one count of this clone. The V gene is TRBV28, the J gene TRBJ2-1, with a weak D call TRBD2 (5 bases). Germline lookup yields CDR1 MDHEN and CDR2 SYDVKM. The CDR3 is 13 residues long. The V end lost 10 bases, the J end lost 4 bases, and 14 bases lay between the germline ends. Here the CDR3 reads CATRGSRYNEQFF. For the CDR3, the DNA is TGTGCCACCCGAGGGTCCCGATACAATGAGCAGTTCTTC.

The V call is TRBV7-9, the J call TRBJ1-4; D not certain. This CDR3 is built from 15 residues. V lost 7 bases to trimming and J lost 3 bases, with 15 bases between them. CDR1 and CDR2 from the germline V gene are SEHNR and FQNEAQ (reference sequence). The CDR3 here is CASNRMRVANEKLFF. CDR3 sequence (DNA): TGTGCCAGCAACCGAATGAGAGTGGCTAATGAAAAACTGTTTTTT.

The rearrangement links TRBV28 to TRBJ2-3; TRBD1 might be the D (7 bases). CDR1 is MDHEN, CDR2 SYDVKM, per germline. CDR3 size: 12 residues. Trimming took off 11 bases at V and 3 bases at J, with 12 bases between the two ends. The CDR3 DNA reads TGTGCCGAACAGGGGAGGACAGATACGCAGTATTTT. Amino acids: CAEQGRTDTQYF.

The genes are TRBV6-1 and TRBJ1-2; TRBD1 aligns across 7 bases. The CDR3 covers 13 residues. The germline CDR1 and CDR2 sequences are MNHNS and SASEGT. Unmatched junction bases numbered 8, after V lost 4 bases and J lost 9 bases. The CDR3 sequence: CASSARQGPSYTF. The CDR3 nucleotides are TGTGCCAGCAGTGCACGACAGGGTCCGAGCTACACCTTC.

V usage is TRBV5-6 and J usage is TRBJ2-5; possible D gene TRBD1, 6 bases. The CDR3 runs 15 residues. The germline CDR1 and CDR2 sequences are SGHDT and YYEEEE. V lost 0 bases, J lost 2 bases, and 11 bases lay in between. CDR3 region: CASSLASDRQETQYF. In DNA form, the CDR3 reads TGTGCCAGCAGCTTGGCTTCGGACAGACAAGAGACCCAGTACTTC. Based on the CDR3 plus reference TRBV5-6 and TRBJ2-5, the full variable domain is DAGVTQSPTHLIKTRGQQVTLRCSPKSGHDTVSWYQQALGQGPQFIFQYYEEEERQRGNFPDRFSGHQFPNYSSELNVNALLLGDSALYLCASSLASDRQETQYFGPGTRLLVL.